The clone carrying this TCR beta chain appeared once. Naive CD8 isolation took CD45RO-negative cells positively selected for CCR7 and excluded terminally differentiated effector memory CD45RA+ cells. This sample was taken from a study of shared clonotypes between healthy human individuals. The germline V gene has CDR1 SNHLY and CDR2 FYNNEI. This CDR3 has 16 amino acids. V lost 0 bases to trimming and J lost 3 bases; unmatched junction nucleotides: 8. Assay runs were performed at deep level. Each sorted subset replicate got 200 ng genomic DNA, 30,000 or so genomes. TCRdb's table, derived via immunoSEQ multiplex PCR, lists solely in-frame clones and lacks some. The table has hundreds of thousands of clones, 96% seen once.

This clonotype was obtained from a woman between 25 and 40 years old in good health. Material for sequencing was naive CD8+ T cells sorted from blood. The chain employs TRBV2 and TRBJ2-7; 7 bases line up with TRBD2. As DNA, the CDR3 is TGTGCCAGCAGTGAAGCGGGAGGGCCCCCTATCTACGAGCAGTACTTC. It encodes CASSEAGGPPIYEQYF.